The rows below give T cell receptor beta chains drawn from one sample of a study of T cell responses to AZD1222 COVID-19 vaccine. Assay: immunoSEQ multiplex PCR; the TCRdb copy retains only in-frame clones and omits some. The table has approximately 60,000 clones, over 80% seen once. The source was peripheral blood, collected on day 0 of AZD1222 vaccination. Receptors originate from an adult in good health. Each CDR3 is given with its conserved first and last residue. A D gene is named only where the DNA matches it firmly. The size field is filled for only some rows; it gives once, few, many or a size class.

TRBJ2-1,TRBV5-1,.,.,12,TGCGCCAGCAGCTTCCCGGACAATGAGCAGTTCTTC,CASSFPDNEQFF
TRBJ1-1,TRBV4-3,.,.,18,TGCGCCAGCAGCCAAGATCTCGGGTGGGCAGCTATGAACACTGAAGCTTTCTTT,CASSQDLGWAAMNTEAFF
TRBJ2-5,TRBV25-1,.,.,14,TGTGCCAGCAGATCCCTCGCGGGGCAAGAGACCCAGTACTTC,CASRSLAGQETQYF
TRBJ1-3,TRBV18,once,.,18,TGTGCCAGCTCACCAATGGCCCTCGGGGGCGTGGAAGGAAACACCATATATTTT,CASSPMALGGVEGNTIYF
TRBJ1-1,TRBV6-6,.,.,16,TGTGCCAGCAGTTACTCGATTGGCAGGGTAAACACTGAAGCTTTCTTT,CASSYSIGRVNTEAFF
TRBJ2-7,TRBV30,.,.,13,TGTGCCTGGAGTGTGGCAGGGACCTACGAGCAGTACTTC,CAWSVAGTYEQYF
TRBJ2-3,TRBV6-1,once,.,16,TGTGCCAGCAGTGAAGCACGGGGCAGACAGGTAGATACGCAGTATTTT,CASSEARGRQVDTQYF
TRBJ1-5,TRBV2,few,.,15,TGTGCCAGCAGGAGGGAGTCAGCGGGAAGTCAGCCCCAGCATTTT,CASRRESAGSQPQHF
TRBJ2-7,TRBV19,.,.,15,TGTGCCAGTAGTATAGGGACAGCACATACCTACGAGCAGTACTTC,CASSIGTAHTYEQYF
TRBJ2-7,TRBV6-5,.,.,14,TGTGCCAGCAGTTACTCGGCGAATCTCTACGAGCAGTACTTC,CASSYSANLYEQYF
TRBJ1-1,TRBV6-6,few,.,13,TGTGCCAGCAGCCCTAGGGAGAACACTGAAGCTTTCTTT,CASSPRENTEAFF
TRBJ1-6,TRBV6-5,.,.,13,TGTGCCAGCAGCGTACCGGGGGACTCACCCCTCCACTTT,CASSVPGDSPLHF
TRBJ2-1,TRBV28,.,TRBD1,12,TGTGCCACCGCCGGACAGGGCAATGAGCAGTTCTTC,CATAGQGNEQFF
TRBJ1-2,TRBV12-2,.,.,14,TGTGCAATAGGCAGTTGTGGGACCAACTATGGCTACACCTTC,CAIGSCGTNYGYTF
TRBJ1-1,TRBV5-1,.,TRBD1,15,TGCGCCAGCAGCTTGGGGGGACAGGGGAACACTGAAGCTTTCTTT,CASSLGGQGNTEAFF
TRBJ1-1,TRBV2,.,.,13,TGTGCCAGCAGTGATAACAGGGACACTGAAGCTTTCTTT,CASSDNRDTEAFF
TRBJ1-5,TRBV19,.,.,15,TGTGCCAGTAGTATACCTCTCTCTGGGAATCAGCCCCAGCATTTT,CASSIPLSGNQPQHF
TRBJ2-7,TRBV18,once,TRBD1,14,TGTGCCAGCTCACCCCTAGGGACAGCCTACGAGCAGTACTTC,CASSPLGTAYEQYF
TRBJ1-2,TRBV12-3/TRBV12-4,.,.,13,TGTGCCAGCAGTTTTGGGACCAACTATGGCTACACCTTC,CASSFGTNYGYTF
TRBJ1-6,TRBV27,.,.,13,TGTGCCAGCAGTTACGACTATAATTCACCCCTCCACTTT,CASSYDYNSPLHF
TRBJ2-2,TRBV7-9,.,TRBD1,15,TGTGCCAGCAGCTTTGGCAGGGGGCCAACCGGGGAGCTGTTTTTT,CASSFGRGPTGELFF
TRBJ2-5,TRBV18,.,.,15,TGTGCCAGCTCACCACTGGTATTACGTCGAGAGACCCAGTACTTC,CASSPLVLRRETQYF
TRBJ1-1,TRBV4-2,.,.,16,TGTGCCAGCAGCCAAGTGAAAGGGGGGGGAACGACGGAAGCTTTCTTT,CASSQVKGGGTTEAFF
TRBJ1-3,TRBV19,.,.,13,TGTGCCAGTGCAGGGGAAGCTGGAAACACCATATATTTT,CASAGEAGNTIYF
TRBJ1-5,TRBV19,.,.,13,TGTGCCAGTAGTACGCAGGGGAATCAGCCCCAGCATTTT,CASSTQGNQPQHF
TRBJ1-1,TRBV18,.,.,15,TGTGCCAGCTCACCCGAGAGGGCTCTGAACACTGAAGCTTTCTTT,CASSPERALNTEAFF
TRBJ2-3,TRBV6-5,.,TRBD1,14,TGTGCCAGCAGGCGACAGGGGAGCACAGATACGCAGTATTTT,CASRRQGSTDTQYF
TRBJ1-1,TRBV5-6,.,.,17,TGTGCCAGCAGCTTGTGGGCAGGGAAAGGGATGAACACTGAAGCTTTCTTT,CASSLWAGKGMNTEAFF
TRBJ1-1,TRBV20-1,.,.,15,TGCAGTGCTAGTCGGGGCGACCGCACGAACACTGAAGCTTTCTTT,CSASRGDRTNTEAFF
TRBJ2-2,TRBV5-5,.,.,15,TGTGCCAGCAGCTGGTCCGTTAAGAACACCGGGGAGCTGTTTTTT,CASSWSVKNTGELFF
TRBJ1-4,TRBV29-1,.,TRBD1,13,TGCAGCGGGAGGACAGGGGGACGGGAAAAACTGTTTTTT,CSGRTGGREKLFF
TRBJ2-3,TRBV3-1/TRBV3-2,.,TRBD2,15,TGTGCCAGCAGCTTTACGGGGGGGCCAGCAGATACGCAGTATTTT,CASSFTGGPADTQYF
TRBJ1-5,TRBV5-1,.,TRBD1,14,TGCGCCAGCAGCCTGACTGGACAGGGTCAGCCCCAGCATTTT,CASSLTGQGQPQHF
TRBJ2-7,TRBV5-6,.,TRBD1,15,TGTGCCAGCAGCTTTAACCGGGACAGGGGCGCCGAGCAGTACTTC,CASSFNRDRGAEQYF
TRBJ2-5,TRBV5-1,once,.,15,TGCGCCAGCAGCAGGGAGCCGGCAGCCCAAGAGACCCAGTACTTC,CASSREPAAQETQYF
TRBJ1-6,TRBV4-1,.,TRBD1,15,TGCGCCAGCAGCCACAACCGGGACAGGAATTCACCCCTCCACTTT,CASSHNRDRNSPLHF
TRBJ1-3,TRBV9,.,.,16,TGTGCCAGCAGCCCACTCTCCCAGAGATCTGGAAACACCATATATTTT,CASSPLSQRSGNTIYF
TRBJ2-5,TRBV6-1,.,.,14,TGTGCCAGCAGTGATCTTCGCCCAGGGGAGACCCAGTACTTC,CASSDLRPGETQYF
TRBJ1-4,TRBV2,.,.,13,TGTGCCAGCAGAGACGGTCCTAATGAAAAACTGTTTTTT,CASRDGPNEKLFF
TRBJ1-4,TRBV4-2,.,.,17,TGTGCCAGCAGTCTTTCGTTCCGAGACAGAGCCTTCGGGAAACTGTTTTTT,CASSLSFRDRAFGKLFF
TRBJ1-2,TRBV30,.,.,11,TGTGCCTGGAGTGTAGGGTATGGCTACACCTTC,CAWSVGYGYTF
TRBJ2-3,TRBV29-1,.,.,12,TGCAGCGTTGAAGAAGGGTCTAACGTCGGGTATTTT,CSVEEGSNVGYF
TRBJ1-6,TRBV18,.,.,15,TGTGCCAGCTCACCGTTGGCTTCCTATAATTCACCCCTCCACTTT,CASSPLASYNSPLHF
TRBJ2-3,TRBV4-3,once,.,16,TGCGCCAGCAGCCAAGATTTCGAAAGGGCCACAGATACGCAGTATTTT,CASSQDFERATDTQYF
TRBJ1-1,TRBV9,.,.,14,TGTGCCAGCAGCGTCAGGCAGTCGAACACTGAAGCTTTCTTT,CASSVRQSNTEAFF
TRBJ1-2,TRBV4-2,.,TRBD1,13,TGTGCCAGCAGCCCGGGACAGAACTATGGCTACACCTTC,CASSPGQNYGYTF
TRBJ2-2,TRBV6-5,.,TRBD2,16,TGTGCCAGCAGTTACCCGCGGGAGGGCCCCGCCTGGGAGCTGTTTTTT,CASSYPREGPAWELFF
TRBJ2-5,TRBV9,.,.,14,TGTGCCAGCAGCCCTAGACCGGGGCCAGAGACCCAGTACTTC,CASSPRPGPETQYF
TRBJ2-7,TRBV11-2,.,.,14,TGTGCCAGCAGCATTGGGACCGCTTTGTACGAGCAGTACTTC,CASSIGTALYEQYF
TRBJ1-2,TRBV10-3,.,.,14,TGTGCCATCAGTGAGATGGACCGTCGTGGAGGCTACACCTTC,CAISEMDRRGGYTF